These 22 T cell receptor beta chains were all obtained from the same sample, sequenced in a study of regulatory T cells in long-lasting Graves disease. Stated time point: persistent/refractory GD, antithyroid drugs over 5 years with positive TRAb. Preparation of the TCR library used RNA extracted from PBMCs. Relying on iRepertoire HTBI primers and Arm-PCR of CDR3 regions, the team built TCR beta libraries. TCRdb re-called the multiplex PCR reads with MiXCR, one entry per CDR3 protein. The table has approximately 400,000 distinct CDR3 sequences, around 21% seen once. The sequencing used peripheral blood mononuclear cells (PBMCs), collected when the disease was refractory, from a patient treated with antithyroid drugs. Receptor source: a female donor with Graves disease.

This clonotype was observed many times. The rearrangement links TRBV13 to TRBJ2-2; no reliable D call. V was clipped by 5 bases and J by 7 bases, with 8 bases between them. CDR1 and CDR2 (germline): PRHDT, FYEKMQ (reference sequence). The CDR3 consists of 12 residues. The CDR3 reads CASSPTLGELFF. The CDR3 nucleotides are TGTGCCAGCAGCCCGACGCTCGGGGAGCTGTTTTTT.

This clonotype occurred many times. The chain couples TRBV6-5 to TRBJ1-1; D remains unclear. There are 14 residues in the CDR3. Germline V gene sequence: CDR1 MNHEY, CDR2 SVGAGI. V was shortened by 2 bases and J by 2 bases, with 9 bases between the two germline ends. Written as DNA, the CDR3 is TGTGCCAGCAGTTACCGAGGGAAAAACACTGAAGCTTTCTTT. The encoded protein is CASSYRGKNTEAFF.

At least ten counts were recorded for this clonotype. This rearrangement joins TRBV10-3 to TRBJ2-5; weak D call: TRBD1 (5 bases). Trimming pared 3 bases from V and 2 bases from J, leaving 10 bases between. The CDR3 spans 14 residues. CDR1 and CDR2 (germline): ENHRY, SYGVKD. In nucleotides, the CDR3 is TGTGCCATCAGTGATATTAGGGGACAAGAGACCCAGTACTTC. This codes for CAISDIRGQETQYF.

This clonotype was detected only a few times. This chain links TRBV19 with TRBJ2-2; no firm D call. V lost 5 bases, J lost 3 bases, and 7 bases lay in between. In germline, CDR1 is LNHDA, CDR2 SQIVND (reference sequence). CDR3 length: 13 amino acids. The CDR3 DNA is TGTGCCAGTAGTTCGACTGACACCGGGGAGCTGTTTTTT. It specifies CASSSTDTGELFF. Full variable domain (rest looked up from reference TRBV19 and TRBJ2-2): DGGITQSPKYLFRKEGQNVTLSCEQNLNHDAMYWYRQDPGQGLRLIYYSQIVNDFQKGDIAEGYSVSREKKESFPLTVTSAQKNPTAFYLCASSSTDTGELFFGEGSRLTVL.

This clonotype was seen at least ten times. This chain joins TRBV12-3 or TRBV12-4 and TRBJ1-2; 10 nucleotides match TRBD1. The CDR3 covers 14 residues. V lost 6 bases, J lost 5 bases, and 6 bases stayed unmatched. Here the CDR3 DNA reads TGTGCCAGCAGAAGACAGGGGGCGGGTTATGGCTACACCTTC. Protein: CASRRQGAGYGYTF.

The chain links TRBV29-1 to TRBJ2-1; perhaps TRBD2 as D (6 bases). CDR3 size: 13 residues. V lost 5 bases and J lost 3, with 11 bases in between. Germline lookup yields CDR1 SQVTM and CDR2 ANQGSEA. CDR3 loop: CSVPGLNYNEQFF. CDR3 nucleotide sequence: TGCAGCGTTCCGGGACTCAACTACAATGAGCAGTTCTTC.

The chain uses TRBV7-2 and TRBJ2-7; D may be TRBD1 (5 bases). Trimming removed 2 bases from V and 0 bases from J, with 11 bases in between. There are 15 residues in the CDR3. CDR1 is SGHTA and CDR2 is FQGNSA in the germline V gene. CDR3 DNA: TGTGCCAGCAGCTTAAGGGGTGATCTCTCCTACGAGCAGTACTTC. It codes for CASSLRGDLSYEQYF.

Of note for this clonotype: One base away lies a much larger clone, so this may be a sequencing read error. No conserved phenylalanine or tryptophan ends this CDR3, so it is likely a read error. CDR3 loop: CASSPHQGHQPQHS. In DNA, the CDR3 is TGTGCCAGCAGTCCCCACCAGGGGCATCAGCCCCAGCATTCT. The chain has TRBV6-9 and TRBJ1-5, with a tentative D call TRBD1 (6 bases). The V and J ends lost 5 bases and 5 bases respectively, with 13 bases between them. The V gene's germline CDR1 is MNHGY and CDR2 SVAAGI. The CDR3 is 14 amino acids.

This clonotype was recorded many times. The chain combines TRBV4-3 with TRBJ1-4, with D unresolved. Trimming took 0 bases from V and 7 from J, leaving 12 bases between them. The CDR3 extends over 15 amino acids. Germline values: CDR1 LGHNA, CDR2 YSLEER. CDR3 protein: CASSQDLRQLEKLFF. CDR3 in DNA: TGCGCCAGCAGCCAAGATTTGCGGCAGCTTGAAAAACTGTTTTTT.

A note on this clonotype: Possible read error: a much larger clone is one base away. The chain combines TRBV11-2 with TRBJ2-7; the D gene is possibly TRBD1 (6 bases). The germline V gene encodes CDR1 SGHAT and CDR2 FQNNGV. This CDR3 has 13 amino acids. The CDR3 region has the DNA TGTGCCAGCAGCTGGGGACATCCCTACGAGCAGCACTTC. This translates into CASSWGHPYEQHF. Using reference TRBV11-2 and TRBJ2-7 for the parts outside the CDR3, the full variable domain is EAGVAQSPRYKIIEKRQSVAFWCNPISGHATLYWYQQILGQGPKLLIQFQNNGVVDDSQLPKDRFSAERLKGVDSTLKIQPAKLEDSAVYLCASSWGHPYEQHFGPGTRLTVT.

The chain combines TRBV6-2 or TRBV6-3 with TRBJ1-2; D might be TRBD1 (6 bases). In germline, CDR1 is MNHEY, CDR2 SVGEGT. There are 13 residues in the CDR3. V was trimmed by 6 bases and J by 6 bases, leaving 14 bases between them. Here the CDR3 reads CASSYAGTNGYTF. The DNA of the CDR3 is TGTGCCAGCAGCTACGCCGGGACAAATGGCTACACCTTC.

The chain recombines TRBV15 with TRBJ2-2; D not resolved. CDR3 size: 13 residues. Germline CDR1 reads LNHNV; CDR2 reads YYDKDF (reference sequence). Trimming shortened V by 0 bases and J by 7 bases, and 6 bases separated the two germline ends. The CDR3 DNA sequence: TGTGCCACCAGCAGAGAACTTGGCGGGGAGCTGTTTTTT. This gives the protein CATSRELGGELFF.

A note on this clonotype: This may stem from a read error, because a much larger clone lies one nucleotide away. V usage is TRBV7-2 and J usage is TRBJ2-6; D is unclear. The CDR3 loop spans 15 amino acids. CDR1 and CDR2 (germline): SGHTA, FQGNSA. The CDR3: CASTIRGPAANVLAF. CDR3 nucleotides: TGTGCCAGCACCATAAGAGGTCCTGCAGCCAACGTCCTGGCTTTC.

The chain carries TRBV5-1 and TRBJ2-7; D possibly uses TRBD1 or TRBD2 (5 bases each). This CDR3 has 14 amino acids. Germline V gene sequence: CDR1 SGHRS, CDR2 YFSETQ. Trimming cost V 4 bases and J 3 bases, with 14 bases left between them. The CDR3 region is CASSLGTAVYEQYF. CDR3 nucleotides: TGCGCCAGCAGCCTAGGGACGGCCGTCTACGAGCAGTACTTC.

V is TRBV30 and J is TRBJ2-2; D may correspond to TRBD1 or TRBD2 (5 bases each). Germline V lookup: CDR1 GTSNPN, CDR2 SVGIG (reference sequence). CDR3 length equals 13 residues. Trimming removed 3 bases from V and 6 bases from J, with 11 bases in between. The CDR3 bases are TGTGCCTGGAGCGGGCAGGGACCCGGGGAGCTGTTTTTT. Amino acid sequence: CAWSGQGPGELFF.

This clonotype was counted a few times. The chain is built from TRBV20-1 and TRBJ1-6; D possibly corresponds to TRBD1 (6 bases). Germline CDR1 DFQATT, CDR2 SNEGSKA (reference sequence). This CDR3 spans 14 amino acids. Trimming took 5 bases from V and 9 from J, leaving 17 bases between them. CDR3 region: CSASGQEVGSPLHF. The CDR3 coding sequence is TGCAGTGCTTCGGGACAAGAGGTCGGTTCACCCCTCCACTTT.

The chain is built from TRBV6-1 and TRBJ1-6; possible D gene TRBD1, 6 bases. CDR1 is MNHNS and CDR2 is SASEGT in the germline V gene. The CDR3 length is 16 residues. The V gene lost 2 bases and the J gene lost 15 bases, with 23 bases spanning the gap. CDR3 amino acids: CASSELRTASGVVLHF. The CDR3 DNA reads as TGTGCCAGCAGTGAACTCCGGACAGCTTCGGGGGTCGTCCTCCACTTT.

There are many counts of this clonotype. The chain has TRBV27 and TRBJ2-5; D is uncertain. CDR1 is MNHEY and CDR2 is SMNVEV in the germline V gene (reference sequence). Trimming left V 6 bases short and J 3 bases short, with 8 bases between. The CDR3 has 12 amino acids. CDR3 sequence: CASRSFKETQYF. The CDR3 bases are TGTGCCAGCAGATCCTTTAAAGAGACCCAGTACTTC.

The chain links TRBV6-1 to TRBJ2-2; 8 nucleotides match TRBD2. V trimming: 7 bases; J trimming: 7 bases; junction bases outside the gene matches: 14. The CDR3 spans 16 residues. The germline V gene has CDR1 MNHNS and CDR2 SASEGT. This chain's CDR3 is CASTAPGLGFGGELFF. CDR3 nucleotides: TGTGCCAGCACAGCGCCGGGACTAGGGTTCGGCGGGGAGCTGTTTTTT.

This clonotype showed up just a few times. The CDR3 DNA is TGTGCCAGCAGACCCTATTTACAGGGGAATCCTGAAGCTTTCTTT. Its translation: CASRPYLQGNPEAFF. V usage is TRBV6-1 and J usage is TRBJ1-1, with TRBD1 identical over 7 bases. Germline V lookup: CDR1 MNHNS, CDR2 SASEGT. The ends lost 6 bases at V and 6 bases at J; junction bases unmatched: 13. The CDR3 length is 15 residues.

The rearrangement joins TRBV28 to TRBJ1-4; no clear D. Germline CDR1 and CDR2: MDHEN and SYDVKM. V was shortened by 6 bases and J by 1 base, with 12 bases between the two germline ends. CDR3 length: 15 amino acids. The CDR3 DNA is TGTGCCAGCAGGATCATAGCGGGAACTAATGAAAAACTGTTTTTT. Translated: CASRIIAGTNEKLFF.

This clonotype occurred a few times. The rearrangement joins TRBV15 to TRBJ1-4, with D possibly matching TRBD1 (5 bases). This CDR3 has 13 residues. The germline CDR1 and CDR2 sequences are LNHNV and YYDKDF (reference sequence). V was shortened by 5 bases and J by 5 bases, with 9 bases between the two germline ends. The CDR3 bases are TGTGCCACCAGCCGACAGACAAATGAAAAACTGTTTTTT. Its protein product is CATSRQTNEKLFF. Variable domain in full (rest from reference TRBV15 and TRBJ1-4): DAMVIQNPRYQVTQFGKPVTLSCSQTLNHNVMYWYQQKSSQAPKLLFHYYDKDFNNEADTPDNFQSRRPNTSFCFLDIRSPGLGDTAMYLCATSRQTNEKLFFGSGTQLSVL.